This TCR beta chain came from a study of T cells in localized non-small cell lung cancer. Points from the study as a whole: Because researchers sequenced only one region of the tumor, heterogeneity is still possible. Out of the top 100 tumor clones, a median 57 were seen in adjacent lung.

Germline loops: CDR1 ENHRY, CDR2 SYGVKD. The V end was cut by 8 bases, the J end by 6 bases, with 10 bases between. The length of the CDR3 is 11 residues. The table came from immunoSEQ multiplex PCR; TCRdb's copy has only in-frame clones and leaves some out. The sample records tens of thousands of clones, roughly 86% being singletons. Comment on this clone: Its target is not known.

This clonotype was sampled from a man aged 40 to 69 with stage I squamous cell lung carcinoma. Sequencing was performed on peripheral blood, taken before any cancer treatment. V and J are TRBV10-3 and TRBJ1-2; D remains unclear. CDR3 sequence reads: CAIGGLDGYTF. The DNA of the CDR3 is TGTGCCATCGGAGGGTTAGATGGCTACACCTTC.